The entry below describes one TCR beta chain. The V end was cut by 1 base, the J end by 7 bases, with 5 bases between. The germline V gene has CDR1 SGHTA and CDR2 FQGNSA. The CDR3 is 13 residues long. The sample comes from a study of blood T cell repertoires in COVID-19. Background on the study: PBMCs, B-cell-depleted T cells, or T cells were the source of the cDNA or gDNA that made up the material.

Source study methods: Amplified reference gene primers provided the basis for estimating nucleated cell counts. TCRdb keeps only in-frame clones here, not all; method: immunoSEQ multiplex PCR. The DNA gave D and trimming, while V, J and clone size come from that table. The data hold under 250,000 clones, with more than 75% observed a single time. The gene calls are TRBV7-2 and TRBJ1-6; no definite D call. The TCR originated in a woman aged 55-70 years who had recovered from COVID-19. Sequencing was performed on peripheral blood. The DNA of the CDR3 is TGTGCCAGCAGCTTAGGAGTAAATTCACCCCTCCACTTT. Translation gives CASSLGVNSPLHF.